This T cell receptor (beta chain) was captured in a study of post-analysis software for immune sequencing data. Study-wide results and caveats: TRBV5-6, TRBV5-1 and TRBV20-1 belonged to a set of roughly five TRBV segments that were more frequent in patients than controls.

There are a few counts of this clonotype. Its antigen is not known. Each TCR beta cDNA library carried unique molecular identifiers. TCRdb re-called the PCR reads with MiXCR, one entry per CDR3 protein. The table shows about 620,000 distinct CDR3 sequences, with roughly 45% occurring only once. There are 15 residues in the CDR3. Germline CDR1 and CDR2: LGHDT and YNNKEL (reference sequence). The origin of this receptor is a girl between 10 and 17 years old with multiple sclerosis. Material for sequencing was blood. The chain employs TRBV3-1 and TRBJ2-4; 7 bases match TRBD1. The last part of the DNA fits TRBJ2-7 better; the J call may be wrong. The CDR3 reads CASSGTGVAPGEQYF. In DNA form, the CDR3 reads TGTGCCAGCAGCGGTACAGGGGTCGCCCCGGGCGAGCAGTACTTC.